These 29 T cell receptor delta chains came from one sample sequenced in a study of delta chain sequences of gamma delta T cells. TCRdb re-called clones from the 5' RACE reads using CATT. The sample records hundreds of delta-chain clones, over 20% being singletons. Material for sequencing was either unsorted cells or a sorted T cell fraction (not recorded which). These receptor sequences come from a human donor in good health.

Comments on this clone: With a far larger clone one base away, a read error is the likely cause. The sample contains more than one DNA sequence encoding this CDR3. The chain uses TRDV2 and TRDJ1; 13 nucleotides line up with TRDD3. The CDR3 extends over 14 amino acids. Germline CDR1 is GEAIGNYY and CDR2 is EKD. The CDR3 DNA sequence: TGCGCCTGTGACCCTGTACTGGGGGATACGAAACTCATCTTT. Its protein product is CACDPVLGDTKLIF.

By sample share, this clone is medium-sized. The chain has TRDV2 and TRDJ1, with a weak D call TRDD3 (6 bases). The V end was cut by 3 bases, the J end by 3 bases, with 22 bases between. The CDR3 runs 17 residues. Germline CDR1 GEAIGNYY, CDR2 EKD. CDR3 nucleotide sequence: TGTGCCTGTGACCCAACTCTCCTAACTGGGAGGCCCGATAAACTCATCTTT. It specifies CACDPTLLTGRPDKLIF.

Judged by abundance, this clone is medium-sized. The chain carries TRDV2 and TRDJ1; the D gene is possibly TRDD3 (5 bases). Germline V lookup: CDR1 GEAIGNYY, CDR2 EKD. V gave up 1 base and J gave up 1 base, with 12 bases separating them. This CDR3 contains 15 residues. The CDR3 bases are TGTGCCTGTGACACTTTGGGGTTGCGCACCGATAAACTCATCTTT. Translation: CACDTLGLRTDKLIF.

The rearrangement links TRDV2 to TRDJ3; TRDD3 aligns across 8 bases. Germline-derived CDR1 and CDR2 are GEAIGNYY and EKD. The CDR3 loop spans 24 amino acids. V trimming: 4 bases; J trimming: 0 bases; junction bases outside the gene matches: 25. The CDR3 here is CACEQLLRTGVGDSSSWDTRQMFF. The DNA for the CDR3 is TGTGCCTGTGAACAACTCCTACGGACTGGGGTGGGGGATTCGAGCTCCTGGGACACCCGACAGATGTTTTTC.

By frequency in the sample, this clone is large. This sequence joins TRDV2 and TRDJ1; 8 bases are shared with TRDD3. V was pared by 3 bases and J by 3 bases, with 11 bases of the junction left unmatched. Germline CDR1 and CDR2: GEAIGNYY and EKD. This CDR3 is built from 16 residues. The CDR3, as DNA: TGTGCCTGTGACGACTGGGGGTCTAGGAGAGCCGATAAACTCATCTTT. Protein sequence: CACDDWGSRRADKLIF.

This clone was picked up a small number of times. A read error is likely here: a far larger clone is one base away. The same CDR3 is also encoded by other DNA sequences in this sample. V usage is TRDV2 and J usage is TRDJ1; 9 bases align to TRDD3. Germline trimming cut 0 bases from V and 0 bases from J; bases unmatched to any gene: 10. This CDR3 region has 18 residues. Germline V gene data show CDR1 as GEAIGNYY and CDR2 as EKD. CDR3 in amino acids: CACDTVSRLGDHTDKLIF. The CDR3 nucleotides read TGTGCCTGTGACACCGTGTCCAGACTGGGGGACCACACCGATAAACTCATCTTT.

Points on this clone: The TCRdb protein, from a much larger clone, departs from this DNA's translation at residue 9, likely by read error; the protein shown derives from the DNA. DNA of the CDR3: TGTGCTCTTGGGGAACAGGTTCTCGCTGAGTACTGGGGGATACGCGACGACACCGATAAACTCATCTTT. Residues: CALGEQVLAEYWGIRDDTDKLIF. This sequence joins TRDV1 and TRDJ1, with 13 bases matching TRDD3. The CDR3 is made up of 23 amino acids. Trimming cost V 1 base and J 0 bases; bases outside gene matches: 20. CDR1 TSWWSYY and CDR2 QGS come from the germline V gene.

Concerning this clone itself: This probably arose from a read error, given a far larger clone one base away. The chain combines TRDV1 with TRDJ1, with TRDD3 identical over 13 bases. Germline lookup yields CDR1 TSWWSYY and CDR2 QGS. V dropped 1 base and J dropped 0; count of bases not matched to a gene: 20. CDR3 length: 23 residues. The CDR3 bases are TGTGCTCTTGGGGAACAGGTTCTCACTGGGTACTGGGGGATACGCGACGACACCGATAAACTCATCTTT. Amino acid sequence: CALGEQVLTGYWGIRDDTDKLIF.

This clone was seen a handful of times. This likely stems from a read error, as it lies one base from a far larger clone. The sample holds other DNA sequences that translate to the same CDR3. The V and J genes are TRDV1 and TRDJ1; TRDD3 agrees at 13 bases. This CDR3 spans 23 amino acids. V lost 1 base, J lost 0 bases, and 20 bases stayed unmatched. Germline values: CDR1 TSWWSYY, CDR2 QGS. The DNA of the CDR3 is TGTGCTCTTGGGGAACAGGTTCTCACTGAGTACTGGGGGATACGTGACGACACCGATAAACTCATCTTT. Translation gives CALGEQVLTEYWGIRDDTDKLIF.

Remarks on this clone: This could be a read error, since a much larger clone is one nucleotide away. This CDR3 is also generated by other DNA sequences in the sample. CDR3 protein: CACDPLGNTDKLIF. DNA of the CDR3: TGTGCCTGTGACCCACTGGGAAACACCGATAAACTTATCTTT. The chain links TRDV2 to TRDJ1, with D perhaps matching TRDD3 (6 bases). CDR1 and CDR2 (germline): GEAIGNYY, EKD. There are 14 residues in the CDR3.

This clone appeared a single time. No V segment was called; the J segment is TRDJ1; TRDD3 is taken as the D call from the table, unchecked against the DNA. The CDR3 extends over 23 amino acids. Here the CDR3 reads CSVRFDLLLGGRLGDPNTDKLIF. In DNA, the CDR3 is TGCAGTGTAAGATTCGATTTACTCTTGGGGGGCAGACTGGGGGATCCTAACACCGATAAACTCATCTTT.

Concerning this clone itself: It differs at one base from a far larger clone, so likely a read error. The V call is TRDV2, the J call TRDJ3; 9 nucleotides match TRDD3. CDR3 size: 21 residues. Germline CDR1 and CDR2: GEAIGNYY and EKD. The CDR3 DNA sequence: TGTGCCTGTGACACCGTGAAGGGACTGGGGGACCTCTCCTGGGGCACCCGACAGATGTTTTTC. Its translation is CACDTVKGLGDLSWGTRQMFF.

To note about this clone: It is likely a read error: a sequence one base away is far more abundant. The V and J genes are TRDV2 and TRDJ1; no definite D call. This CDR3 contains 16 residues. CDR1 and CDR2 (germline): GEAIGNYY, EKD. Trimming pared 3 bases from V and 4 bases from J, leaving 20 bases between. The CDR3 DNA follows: TGTGCCTGTGACTCGGTACTGAAGCAAGATGGCGATAAACTCATCTTT. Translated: CACDSVLKQDGDKLIF.

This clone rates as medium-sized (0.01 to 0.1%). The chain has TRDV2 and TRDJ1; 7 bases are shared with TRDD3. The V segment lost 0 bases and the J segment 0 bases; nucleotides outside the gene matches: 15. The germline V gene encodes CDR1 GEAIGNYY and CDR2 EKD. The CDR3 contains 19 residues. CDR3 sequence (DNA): TGTGCCTGTGACACCGGATTTTTTGGGGGACCCTTGTACACCGATAAACTCATCTTT. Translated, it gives CACDTGFFGGPLYTDKLIF.

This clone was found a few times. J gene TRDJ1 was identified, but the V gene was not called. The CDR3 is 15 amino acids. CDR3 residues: CSVWLKCCDTDKLIF. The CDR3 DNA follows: TGTAGTGTTTGGCTCAAGTGCTGTGACACCGATAAACTCATCTTT.

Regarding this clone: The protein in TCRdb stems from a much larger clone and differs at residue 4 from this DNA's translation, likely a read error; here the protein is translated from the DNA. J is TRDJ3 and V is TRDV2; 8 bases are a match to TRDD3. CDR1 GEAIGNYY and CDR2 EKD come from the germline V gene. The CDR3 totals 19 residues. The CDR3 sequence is CACNTTGGPSSWDTRQMFF. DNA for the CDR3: TGTGCCTGTAACACTACTGGGGGGCCAAGCTCCTGGGACACCCGACAGATGTTTTTC.

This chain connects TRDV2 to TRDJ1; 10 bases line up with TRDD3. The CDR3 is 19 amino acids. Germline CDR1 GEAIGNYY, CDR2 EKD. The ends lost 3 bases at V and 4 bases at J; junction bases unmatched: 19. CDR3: CACDPLVGDTLGPYDKLIF. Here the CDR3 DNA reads TGTGCCTGTGACCCTCTCGTGGGGGATACATTGGGTCCCTACGATAAACTCATCTTT.

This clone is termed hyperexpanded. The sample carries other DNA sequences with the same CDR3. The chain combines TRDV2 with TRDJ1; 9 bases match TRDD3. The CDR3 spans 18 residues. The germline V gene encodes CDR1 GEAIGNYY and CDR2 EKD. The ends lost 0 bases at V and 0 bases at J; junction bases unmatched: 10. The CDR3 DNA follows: TGTGCCTGTGACACCGTCTCCAGACTGGGGGACCACACCGATAAACTCATCTTT. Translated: CACDTVSRLGDHTDKLIF.

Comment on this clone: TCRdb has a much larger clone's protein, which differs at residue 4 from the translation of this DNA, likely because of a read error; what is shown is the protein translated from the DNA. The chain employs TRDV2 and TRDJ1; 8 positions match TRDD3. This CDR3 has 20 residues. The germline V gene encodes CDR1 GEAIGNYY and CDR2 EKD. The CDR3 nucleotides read TGTGCCTGTGGCACCGTGGGCTCTGGGGGACCTGAGGGGGACACCGATAAACTCATCTTT. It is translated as CACGTVGSGGPEGDTDKLIF.

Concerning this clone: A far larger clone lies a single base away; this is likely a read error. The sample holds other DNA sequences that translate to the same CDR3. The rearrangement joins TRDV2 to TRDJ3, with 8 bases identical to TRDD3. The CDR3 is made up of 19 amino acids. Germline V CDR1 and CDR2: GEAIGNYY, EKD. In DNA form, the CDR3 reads TGTGCTTGTGACACTACTGGGGGGCCAAGCTCCTGGGACACCCGACAGATGTTTTTC. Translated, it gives CACDTTGGPSSWDTRQMFF.

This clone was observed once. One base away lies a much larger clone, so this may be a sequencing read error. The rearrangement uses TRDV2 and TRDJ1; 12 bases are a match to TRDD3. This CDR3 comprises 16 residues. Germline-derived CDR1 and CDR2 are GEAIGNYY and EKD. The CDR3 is CACEGLLGDTIDELIF. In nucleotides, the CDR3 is TGTGCCTGTGAGGGATTACTGGGGGATACTATCGATGAACTCATCTTT.

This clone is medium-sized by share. CDR3 loop: CACDTLETNTDKLIF. CDR3 nucleotides: TGTGCCTGTGACACCTTGGAAACCAACACCGATAAACTCATCTTT. The rearrangement links TRDV2 to TRDJ1; D is undetermined. Between the trimmed V and J ends, which lost 0 bases and 0 bases, there was a span of 10 bases. Germline-derived CDR1 and CDR2 are GEAIGNYY and EKD. The CDR3 length is 15 residues.

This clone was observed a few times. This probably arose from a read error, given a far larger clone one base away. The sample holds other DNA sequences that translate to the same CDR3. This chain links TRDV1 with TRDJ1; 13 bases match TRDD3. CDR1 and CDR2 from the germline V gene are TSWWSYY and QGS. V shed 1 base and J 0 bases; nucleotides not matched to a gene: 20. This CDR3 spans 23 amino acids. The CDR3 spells CALGEQVLTEYWGIRDDTDKLIF. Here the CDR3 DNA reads TGTGCTCTTGGGGAACAGGTCCTCACTGAGTACTGGGGGATACGCGACGACACCGATAAACTCATCTTT.

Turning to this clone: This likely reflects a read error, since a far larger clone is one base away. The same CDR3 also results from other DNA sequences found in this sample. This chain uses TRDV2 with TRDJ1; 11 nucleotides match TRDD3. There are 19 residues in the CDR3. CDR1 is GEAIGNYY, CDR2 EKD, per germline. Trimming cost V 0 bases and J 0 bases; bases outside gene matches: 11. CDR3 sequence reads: CACDTVGMGDTRYTDKLIF. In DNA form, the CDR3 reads TGTGCCTGTGACACCGTGGGAATGGGGGATACGAGGTACACCGATAAACTCATCTTT.

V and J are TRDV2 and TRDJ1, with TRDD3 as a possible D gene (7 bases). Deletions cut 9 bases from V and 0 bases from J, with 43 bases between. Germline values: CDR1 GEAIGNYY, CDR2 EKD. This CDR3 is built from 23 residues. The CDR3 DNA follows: TGTGCCCTCTCTCGGCTGGGGGCATTGTGCCTTCCCCAGTACTGGGGAAACACCGATAAACTCATCTTT. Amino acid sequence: CALSRLGALCLPQYWGNTDKLIF.

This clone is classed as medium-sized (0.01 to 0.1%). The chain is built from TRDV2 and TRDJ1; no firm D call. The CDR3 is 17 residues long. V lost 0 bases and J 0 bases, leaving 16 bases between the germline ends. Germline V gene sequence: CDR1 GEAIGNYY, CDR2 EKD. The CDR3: CACDTLLVVGYTDKLIF. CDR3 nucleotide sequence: TGTGCCTGTGACACCCTCTTGGTAGTCGGCTACACCGATAAACTCATCTTT.

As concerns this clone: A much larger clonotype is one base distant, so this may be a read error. DNA for the CDR3: TGTGCCTGTTCTGTACTGGGATCGACCTACACCGGTAAACTCATCTTT. Its protein is CACSVLGSTYTGKLIF. The J gene is TRDJ1, the V gene TRDV2; tentative D call: TRDD3 (6 bases). Germline V gene data show CDR1 as GEAIGNYY and CDR2 as EKD. CDR3 size: 16 residues.

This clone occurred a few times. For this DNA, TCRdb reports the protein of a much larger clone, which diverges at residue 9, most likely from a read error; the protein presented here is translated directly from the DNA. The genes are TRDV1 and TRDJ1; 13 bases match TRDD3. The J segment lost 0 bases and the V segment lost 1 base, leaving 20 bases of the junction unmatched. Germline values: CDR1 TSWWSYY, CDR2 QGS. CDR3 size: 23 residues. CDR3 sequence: CALGEQVLSEYWGIRDDTDKLIF. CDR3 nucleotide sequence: TGTGCTCTTGGGGAACAGGTTCTCTCTGAGTACTGGGGGATACGCGACGACACCGATAAACTCATCTTT.

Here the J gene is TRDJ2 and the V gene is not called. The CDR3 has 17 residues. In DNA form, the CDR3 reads TGCAGTGGTATCAACGCAGAGTGCTGTGCTGTTGACTCTTGGGGGTTCTTT. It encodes CSGINAECCAVDSWGFF.